The present T cell receptor beta chain was sequenced within a study of cytomegalovirus exposure and HLA in healthy donors. Study-wide background: In an early release, HLA-typed donors contributed approximately 80 million unique TCR sequences. Regarding the study as a whole: In a later analysis, an Asian-associated ancestry cluster reportedly showed fewer N-insertions than the roughly 700-donor mean. In a later analysis, several top co-occurrence clusters appeared linked to parvovirus B19, influenza, CMV and Epstein-Barr virus. Later work found that TCR association rates differed between HLA loci; DRB1 had the most and HLA-C the fewest.

About this clone: What it binds is not known.

Amplification used 60 Vbeta primers and 13 Jbeta primers. Only in-frame clones appear in the TCRdb table, and some are missing; sequencing was by immunoSEQ multiplex PCR. The sample yields about 120,000 clones, 65% to 80% seen once. This TCR derives from a middle-aged man in good health and CMV-seropositive. The sample consisted of PBMCs.

CDR3 protein: CAWSPPPGGNQPQHF. Here the CDR3 DNA reads TGTGCCTGGAGTCCCCCCCCAGGGGGCAATCAGCCCCAGCATTTT. The rearrangement links TRBV30 to TRBJ1-5; a possible D gene is TRBD1 (6 bases). The CDR3 spans 15 residues. V was cut by 2 bases and J by 2 bases, with 13 bases left in between. The V gene's germline CDR1 is GTSNPN and CDR2 SVGIG (reference sequence). Full variable domain (rest looked up from reference TRBV30 and TRBJ1-5): SQTIHQWPATLVQPVGSPLSLECTVEGTSNPNLYWYRQAAGRGLQLLFYSVGIGQISSEVPQNLSASRPQDRQFILSSKKLLLSDSGFYLCAWSPPPGGNQPQHFGDGTRLSIL.